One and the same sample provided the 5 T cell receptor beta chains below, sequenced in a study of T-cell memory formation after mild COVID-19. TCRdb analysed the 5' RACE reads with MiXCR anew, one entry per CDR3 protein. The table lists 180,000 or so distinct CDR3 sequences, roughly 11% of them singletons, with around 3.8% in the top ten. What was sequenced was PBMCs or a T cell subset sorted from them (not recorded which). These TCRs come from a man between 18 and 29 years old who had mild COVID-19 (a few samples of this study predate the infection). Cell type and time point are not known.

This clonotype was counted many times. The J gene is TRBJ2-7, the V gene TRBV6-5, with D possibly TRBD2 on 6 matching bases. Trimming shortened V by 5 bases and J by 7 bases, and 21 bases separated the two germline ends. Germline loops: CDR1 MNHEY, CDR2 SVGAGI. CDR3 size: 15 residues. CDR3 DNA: TGTGCCAGCAGTGCGGGGAGCGGACCCCTTGGAGAGCAGTACGTC. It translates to CASSAGSGPLGEQYV.

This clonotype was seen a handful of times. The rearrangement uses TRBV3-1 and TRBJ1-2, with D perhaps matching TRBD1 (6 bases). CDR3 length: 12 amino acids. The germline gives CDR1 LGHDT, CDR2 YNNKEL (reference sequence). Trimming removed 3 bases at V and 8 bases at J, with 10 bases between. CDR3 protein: CASSQGQEGYTF. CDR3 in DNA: TGTGCCAGCAGCCAGGGACAAGAAGGCTACACCTTC.

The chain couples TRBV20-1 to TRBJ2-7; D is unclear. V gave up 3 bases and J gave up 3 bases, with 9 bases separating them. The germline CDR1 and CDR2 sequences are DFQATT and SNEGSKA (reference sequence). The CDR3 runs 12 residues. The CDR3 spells CSASAGRYEQYF. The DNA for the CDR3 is TGCAGTGCTAGCGCTGGACGCTACGAGCAGTACTTC.

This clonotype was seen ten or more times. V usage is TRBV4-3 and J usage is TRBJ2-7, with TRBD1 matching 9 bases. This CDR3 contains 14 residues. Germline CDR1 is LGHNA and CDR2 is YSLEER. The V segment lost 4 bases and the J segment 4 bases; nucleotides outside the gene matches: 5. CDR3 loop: CASSPWTGAYEQYF. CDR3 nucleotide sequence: TGCGCCAGCAGCCCCTGGACAGGGGCGTACGAGCAGTACTTC.

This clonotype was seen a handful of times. The CDR3 coding sequence is TGTGCCATCGGGGCTTCAGGGGGCCCCTACGAGCAGTACGTC. Translation: CAIGASGGPYEQYV. The chain uses TRBV10-3 and TRBJ2-7; 8 bases are a match to TRBD1. The CDR3 length is 14 residues. Per the germline V gene, CDR1 is ENHRY and CDR2 is SYGVKD. Trimming took 8 bases from V and 2 from J; bases not matched to a gene: 8.